This is a list of T cell receptor beta chains from one sample in a study of blood T cell repertoires in COVID-19. Using immunoSEQ multiplex PCR, the repertoire was profiled, and TCRdb retains in-frame clones only, with some absent. The sample has some 140,000 clones; 84% are singletons. The sequencing input was PBMCs or T cells enriched from blood (not recorded which). The receptors were sampled from a man aged 40-50 years with acute COVID-19. CDR3s include the opening cysteine and the closing phenylalanine or tryptophan. A D gene is named only where the DNA matches it firmly. Rows give clone size only sometimes, using once, few, many, or a class for an expanded clone.

D gene: .
J gene: TRBJ1-5
V gene: TRBV7-8
clone size: .
CDR3 DNA: TGTGGCGGGGTCGGGCAAGGGGAGGGGGATCAGCCCCAGCATTTT
CDR3 protein: CGGVGQGEGDQPQHF

D gene: TRBD1
J gene: TRBJ1-6
V gene: TRBV2
clone size: .
CDR3 DNA: TGTGCCAGCAGTGTACAGGGGGCGTTTGATTCACCCCTCCACTTT
CDR3 protein: CASSVQGAFDSPLHF

D gene: TRBD1
J gene: TRBJ2-3
V gene: TRBV11-2
clone size: .
CDR3 DNA: TGTGCCAGCAGCTACGGACAGGGATATGCAGATACGCAGTATTTT
CDR3 protein: CASSYGQGYADTQYF

D gene: TRBD1
J gene: TRBJ1-1
V gene: TRBV12-3/TRBV12-4
clone size: .
CDR3 DNA: TGTGCCAGCTACAGGGGAACGAAAGCTTTCTTT
CDR3 protein: CASYRGTKAFF

D gene: .
J gene: TRBJ1-2
V gene: TRBV10-3
clone size: few
CDR3 DNA: TGTGCCATCAGTGAGGATCAGGATGGCTACACCTTC
CDR3 protein: CAISEDQDGYTF

D gene: .
J gene: TRBJ1-2
V gene: TRBV5-1
clone size: few
CDR3 DNA: TGCGCCAGCAGCCCGGTCCGGAACTATGGCTACACCTTC
CDR3 protein: CASSPVRNYGYTF

D gene: TRBD1
J gene: TRBJ2-5
V gene: TRBV10-3
clone size: .
CDR3 DNA: TGTGCCATCAGCAACCGGGACAGGGGAGAAGAGACCCAGTACTTC
CDR3 protein: CAISNRDRGEETQYF

D gene: .
J gene: TRBJ1-1
V gene: TRBV5-1
clone size: .
CDR3 DNA: TGCGCCAGCACCTGGGGAGGGGCAGCGGGGAACACTGAAGCTTTCTTT
CDR3 protein: CASTWGGAAGNTEAFF

D gene: TRBD1
J gene: TRBJ2-1
V gene: TRBV28
clone size: .
CDR3 DNA: TGTGCCAGCAGCCTTGACAGGGCCGACAATGAGCAGTTCTTC
CDR3 protein: CASSLDRADNEQFF

D gene: .
J gene: TRBJ2-1
V gene: TRBV27
clone size: .
CDR3 DNA: TGTGCCAGCAGTACCCTCCAGCGCCTACAAACCTACAATGAGCAGTTCTTC
CDR3 protein: CASSTLQRLQTYNEQFF

D gene: .
J gene: TRBJ2-3
V gene: TRBV9
clone size: .
CDR3 DNA: TGTGCCAGCAGCGGCGGGCGGGAAAGCACAGATACGCAGTATTTT
CDR3 protein: CASSGGRESTDTQYF

D gene: .
J gene: TRBJ2-1
V gene: TRBV27
clone size: .
CDR3 DNA: TGTGCCAGCAGTTTACAGGGTTCGAATGAGCAGTTCTTC
CDR3 protein: CASSLQGSNEQFF

D gene: .
J gene: TRBJ2-2
V gene: TRBV9
clone size: once
CDR3 DNA: TGTGCCAGCAGCGCATCCGGACTTGCCCCCCCCGGGGAGCTGTTTTTT
CDR3 protein: CASSASGLAPPGELFF

D gene: TRBD1
J gene: TRBJ2-7
V gene: TRBV18
clone size: .
CDR3 DNA: TGTGCCACCCACCGGACAGGGTCTCCTTACGAGCAGTACTTC
CDR3 protein: CATHRTGSPYEQYF

D gene: TRBD2
J gene: TRBJ2-1
V gene: TRBV28
clone size: .
CDR3 DNA: TGTGCCAGCACTATAGCGGGAGGAGTCTGGAAGCAGTTCTTC
CDR3 protein: CASTIAGGVWKQFF

D gene: TRBD2
J gene: TRBJ2-1
V gene: TRBV28
clone size: .
CDR3 DNA: TGTGCCAGCAGTTTGGGACTAGCGGGAGGGCCTAGGCGGAATGAGCAGTTCTTC
CDR3 protein: CASSLGLAGGPRRNEQFF

D gene: .
J gene: TRBJ1-5
V gene: TRBV13
clone size: .
CDR3 DNA: TGTGCCAGCAGCTTAAAAGGGGATAGCAATCAGCCCCAGCATTTT
CDR3 protein: CASSLKGDSNQPQHF

D gene: TRBD1
J gene: TRBJ2-7
V gene: TRBV28
clone size: .
CDR3 DNA: TGTGCCAGCAGTTCGGGGACAGGGGGCCCCTACGAGCAGTACTTC
CDR3 protein: CASSSGTGGPYEQYF

D gene: .
J gene: TRBJ2-1
V gene: TRBV9
clone size: .
CDR3 DNA: TGTGCCAGCAGCGTAGACAGGTGGGGTGAGCAGTTCTTC
CDR3 protein: CASSVDRWGEQFF

D gene: TRBD2
J gene: TRBJ2-3
V gene: TRBV24-1
clone size: .
CDR3 DNA: TGTGCCACCAGTGATGGACTAGCCAGAGCAGATACGCAGTATTTT
CDR3 protein: CATSDGLARADTQYF

D gene: .
J gene: TRBJ1-2
V gene: TRBV7-9
clone size: .
CDR3 DNA: TGTGCCAGCAGCTTAGCTGACAGTGGTTACGGCTACACCTTC
CDR3 protein: CASSLADSGYGYTF

D gene: .
J gene: TRBJ1-2
V gene: TRBV12-2
clone size: .
CDR3 DNA: TGTGCAAGTCGCGCCCTGCCTGATTACGGGACAGGGGGCTATGGCTACACCTTC
CDR3 protein: CASRALPDYGTGGYGYTF

D gene: TRBD1
J gene: TRBJ1-2
V gene: TRBV6-5
clone size: few
CDR3 DNA: TGTGCCAGCAGTCAGGGACAGGGGCTGCGCTACACCTTC
CDR3 protein: CASSQGQGLRYTF

D gene: TRBD1
J gene: TRBJ1-2
V gene: TRBV6-5
clone size: .
CDR3 DNA: TGTGCCAGCGCCCGCCGACAGGGGGCCTACTATGGCTACACCTTC
CDR3 protein: CASARRQGAYYGYTF

D gene: .
J gene: TRBJ1-4
V gene: TRBV21-1
clone size: .
CDR3 DNA: TGTGCCAGCAGCTTCCGGGACAGCCTATTTAATGAAAAACTGTTTTTT
CDR3 protein: CASSFRDSLFNEKLFF

D gene: TRBD2
J gene: TRBJ2-1
V gene: TRBV5-1
clone size: few
CDR3 DNA: TGCGCCAGCAGCTTACCGACTAGCGGGAGGAGCTCCTACAATGAGCAGTTCTTC
CDR3 protein: CASSLPTSGRSSYNEQFF

D gene: TRBD2
J gene: TRBJ2-1
V gene: TRBV28
clone size: few
CDR3 DNA: TGTGCCAGCAGTAAGATTAGGGCTAGCGGGACTAACTACAATGAGCAGTTCTTC
CDR3 protein: CASSKIRASGTNYNEQFF

D gene: .
J gene: TRBJ2-2
V gene: TRBV30
clone size: .
CDR3 DNA: TGTGCCTGGAGTGTAGTACAGGTCACCGGGGAGCTGTTTTTT
CDR3 protein: CAWSVVQVTGELFF

D gene: TRBD2
J gene: TRBJ2-1
V gene: TRBV11-2
clone size: .
CDR3 DNA: TGTGCCAGCAGTATAGCGGGGGCCTACAATGAGCAGTTCTTC
CDR3 protein: CASSIAGAYNEQFF

D gene: TRBD1
J gene: TRBJ1-1
V gene: TRBV28
clone size: .
CDR3 DNA: TGTGCCAGCAGTTTATCCCAGACAGGGATAAAAGCTTTCTTT
CDR3 protein: CASSLSQTGIKAFF

D gene: TRBD1
J gene: TRBJ2-2
V gene: TRBV7-6
clone size: .
CDR3 DNA: TGTGCCAGCAGCTCACAGGGGGCGGTCGGGGAGCTGTTTTTT
CDR3 protein: CASSSQGAVGELFF

D gene: .
J gene: TRBJ1-6
V gene: TRBV9
clone size: .
CDR3 DNA: TGTGCCAGCAGCGCCCCCGGGGATAATAACGATTCACCCCTCCACTTT
CDR3 protein: CASSAPGDNNDSPLHF

D gene: .
J gene: TRBJ1-2
V gene: TRBV19
clone size: .
CDR3 DNA: TGTGCCAGTAGTATCGCAGGGCGCGGCTACACCTTC
CDR3 protein: CASSIAGRGYTF

D gene: TRBD1
J gene: TRBJ2-7
V gene: TRBV6-5
clone size: .
CDR3 DNA: TGTGCCAGCAGTTTTTTGGACAGGGCTCGCGAGCAGTACTTC
CDR3 protein: CASSFLDRAREQYF

D gene: TRBD1
J gene: TRBJ1-6
V gene: TRBV9
clone size: .
CDR3 DNA: TGTGCCAGCAGCTTTAGGGACAGTTCCTATAATTCACCCCTCCACTTT
CDR3 protein: CASSFRDSSYNSPLHF

D gene: .
J gene: TRBJ1-1
V gene: TRBV30
clone size: .
CDR3 DNA: TGTGCCTGTAACATGAACACTGAAGCTTTCTTT
CDR3 protein: CACNMNTEAFF

D gene: TRBD1
J gene: TRBJ2-1
V gene: TRBV7-8
clone size: .
CDR3 DNA: TGTGCCACCACGAGGGGGCGTAGCTCCAATGAGCAGTTCTTC
CDR3 protein: CATTRGRSSNEQFF

D gene: TRBD2
J gene: TRBJ2-1
V gene: TRBV11-2
clone size: .
CDR3 DNA: TGTGCCAGCAGCTTCGGAGCGGGAATTAGTATTGAGCAGTTCTTC
CDR3 protein: CASSFGAGISIEQFF

D gene: .
J gene: TRBJ1-5
V gene: TRBV28
clone size: .
CDR3 DNA: TGTGCCAGCGGGACACCGAGCAATCAGCCCCAGCATTTT
CDR3 protein: CASGTPSNQPQHF

D gene: .
J gene: TRBJ1-2
V gene: TRBV28
clone size: .
CDR3 DNA: TGTGCCAGCAGTTGGGACAAGTATGGCTACACCTTC
CDR3 protein: CASSWDKYGYTF

D gene: .
J gene: TRBJ2-3
V gene: TRBV3-1/TRBV3-2
clone size: .
CDR3 DNA: TGTGCCAGCAGCCAAGATCACCAAGGGGCTTATCCAGATACGCAGTATTTT
CDR3 protein: CASSQDHQGAYPDTQYF

D gene: TRBD2
J gene: TRBJ2-7
V gene: TRBV4-1
clone size: .
CDR3 DNA: TGCGCCAGCAGCCGGGAAGCGGGAGGTGCCTACGAGCAGTACTTC
CDR3 protein: CASSREAGGAYEQYF

D gene: .
J gene: TRBJ1-6
V gene: TRBV19
clone size: .
CDR3 DNA: TGTGCCAGTAGTATACACCCGGGACTGGAGAATTCACCCCTCCACTTT
CDR3 protein: CASSIHPGLENSPLHF

D gene: TRBD2
J gene: TRBJ2-1
V gene: TRBV2
clone size: .
CDR3 DNA: TGTGCCAGCACCGACGGGGGGAACAATGAGCAGTTCTTC
CDR3 protein: CASTDGGNNEQFF

D gene: .
J gene: TRBJ1-2
V gene: TRBV11-2
clone size: .
CDR3 DNA: TGTGCCAGCAGCTTAAGCAACGGGAATGGCTACACCTTC
CDR3 protein: CASSLSNGNGYTF

D gene: TRBD1
J gene: TRBJ2-7
V gene: TRBV7-8
clone size: .
CDR3 DNA: TGTGCCAGCAGCTTATGGACGGGGACAGGGCTGCGCGAGCAGTACTTC
CDR3 protein: CASSLWTGTGLREQYF

D gene: TRBD2
J gene: TRBJ2-1
V gene: TRBV10-3
clone size: .
CDR3 DNA: TGTGCCATCGGACGGACTAGCGGAAGCTCCTACAATGAGCAGTTCTTC
CDR3 protein: CAIGRTSGSSYNEQFF

D gene: .
J gene: TRBJ2-7
V gene: TRBV11-2
clone size: .
CDR3 DNA: TGTGCCAGCAGCCCGTTAGATCTCTACGAGCAGTACTTC
CDR3 protein: CASSPLDLYEQYF

D gene: TRBD2
J gene: TRBJ2-1
V gene: TRBV6-2/TRBV6-3
clone size: .
CDR3 DNA: TGTGCCAGCAGTTCCCTCGGACTAGTCAATGAGCAGTTCTTC
CDR3 protein: CASSSLGLVNEQFF

D gene: .
J gene: TRBJ1-1
V gene: TRBV4-3
clone size: .
CDR3 DNA: TGCGCCAGCAGCCAGGCAGTGGACACTGAAGCTTTCTTT
CDR3 protein: CASSQAVDTEAFF

D gene: TRBD1
J gene: TRBJ2-7
V gene: TRBV29-1
clone size: .
CDR3 DNA: TGCAGCGTCGAAGAACCGGGACAGGGGAGAGAGCAGTACTTC
CDR3 protein: CSVEEPGQGREQYF

D gene: .
J gene: TRBJ2-1
V gene: TRBV6-5
clone size: .
CDR3 DNA: TGTGCCAGCACCTCAGTTGGTGGTGAGCAGTTCTTC
CDR3 protein: CASTSVGGEQFF

D gene: TRBD1
J gene: TRBJ2-6
V gene: TRBV28
clone size: few
CDR3 DNA: TGTGCCAGCCGACCTTTGGACAGGCGGGGGGCCAACGTCCTGACTTTC
CDR3 protein: CASRPLDRRGANVLTF

D gene: .
J gene: TRBJ2-5
V gene: TRBV6-2/TRBV6-3
clone size: .
CDR3 DNA: TGTGCCAGCAGTTACTCAGAGGCCAATACCCGGAAAGAGACCCAGTACTTC
CDR3 protein: CASSYSEANTRKETQYF

D gene: .
J gene: TRBJ2-7
V gene: TRBV10-3
clone size: few
CDR3 DNA: TGTGCCATCAGTGAGCAAACACGACTCGACGAGCAGTACTTC
CDR3 protein: CAISEQTRLDEQYF

D gene: TRBD1
J gene: TRBJ1-1
V gene: TRBV6-6
clone size: .
CDR3 DNA: TGTGCCAGCAGTCACCTCCGGGGACAGGGGGCTCGGACTGAAGCTTTCTTT
CDR3 protein: CASSHLRGQGARTEAFF

D gene: TRBD1
J gene: TRBJ1-3
V gene: TRBV11-2
clone size: .
CDR3 DNA: TGTGCCAGCAGCTCCTACAGGGGTAAACTCTCTGGAAACACCATATATTTT
CDR3 protein: CASSSYRGKLSGNTIYF